This T cell receptor (beta chain) was profiled in a study of glioma-infiltrating T cells after dendritic cell vaccination. Time point of the sample: after dendritic cell vaccination, including at tumor progression/relapse. PBMC were collected before vaccination, two weeks after the third vaccination, and at progression. This CDR3 is built from 15 residues. Germline CDR1 reads SGHTA; CDR2 reads FQGNSA. Trimming removed 5 bases from V and 3 bases from J, with 14 bases in between. TCRdb's copy holds only in-frame clones and misses some; the assay was immunoSEQ multiplex PCR. The data contain fewer than 85,000 clones, around nine tenths of them singletons.

The starting material was blood, obtained after dendritic cell vaccination. This sequence originates from a human donor with glioblastoma. The chain couples TRBV7-2 to TRBJ2-1; D is uncertain. The CDR3 sequence: CASSHLGAGYNEQFF. The CDR3 DNA is TGTGCCAGCAGCCATCTAGGTGCCGGCTACAATGAGCAGTTCTTC.